This T cell receptor (beta chain) derives from a study of T cells in Graves' hyperthyroidism and ophthalmopathy. Study-wide points: Among clonotypes expanded in thyroid above 0.001, most were also found in blood.

Graves' hyperthyroidism was deemed stable absent ophthalmopathy progression within 18 months. Thyroid ultrasound and orbital computed tomography, with clinical symptoms and serum thyroxine and TRAb, informed diagnoses. The table lists this clonotype with a few counts. Its target is not known. The length of the CDR3 is 16 residues. V trimming: 7 bases; J trimming: 2 bases; junction bases outside the gene matches: 6. CDR1 is LNHDA and CDR2 is SQIVND in the germline V gene (reference sequence). TCR beta CDR3 sequences were amplified from RNA transcripts. RT-PCR in the first round (using the HTBI primer set) targeted the TCR CDR3. In TCRdb, the multiplex PCR reads were re-called with MiXCR into one record per CDR3 protein. The data show some 620,000 distinct CDR3 sequences, with roughly 17% seen just once and around 4% held by the top ten.

The source material was blood. V is TRBV19 and J is TRBJ2-3; 13 positions agree with TRBD2. The source of this sequence is a woman in her 30s with Graves' hyperthyroidism. This CDR3 reads CASKRTSGSFTDTQYF. The DNA for the CDR3 is TGTGCCAGTAAACGGACTAGCGGGAGTTTCACAGATACGCAGTATTTT.